This T cell receptor (beta chain) was profiled in a study of blood T cell repertoires in COVID-19. Study-level information: Some COVID-19 samples were acute and others convalescent; all came from the United States, Italy and Spain. T cells, B-cell-depleted T cells, or PBMCs provided the cDNA or gDNA that served as material.

Only a few counts were recorded for this clone. In the original workflow: The assay estimated nucleated cells by amplifying reference gene primers. Generated by immunoSEQ multiplex PCR, the TCRdb table keeps only in-frame clones and is missing some. The V and J calls and clone size come from that table; D and trimming were worked out from the DNA. This repertoire shows 100,000 or so clones, approximately 82% found once; its top ten account for around 4%. Between the trimmed V and J ends, which lost 4 bases and 4 bases, there was a span of 19 bases. Per the germline V gene, CDR1 is MNHEY and CDR2 is SVGAGI. CDR3 size: 16 residues.

V gene TRBV6-5 combines with J gene TRBJ2-5; a possible D gene is TRBD2 (6 bases). The receptor's source is a man in his fifties or sixties with acute or convalescent COVID-19. What was sequenced was peripheral blood. The CDR3 here is CASSSPRGASRETQYF. The CDR3 region has the DNA TGTGCCAGCAGTTCCCCCCGCGGGGCTAGCCGAGAGACCCAGTACTTC.